This TCR beta chain was documented in a study of blood T cell repertoires in COVID-19 (dated by TCRdb to the early 2020s). Some background on the complete study: The collaborator samples originated in the United States, Italy and Spain and spanned the acute and convalescent phases of COVID-19. The material from the prospective study consisted of cDNA or gDNA derived from T cells, B-cell-depleted T cells, or PBMCs. Subjects who had been exposed to COVID-19, were actively infected with it, or had recovered from it provided the deeply sampled blood TCRbeta repertoires that made up the dataset. The repertoires were made available in a free public database intended to serve as a resource for research on the immune response to SARS-CoV-2. The samples were drawn from two sources: the first 160 participants of the ongoing ImmuneRACE study, and 1,254 subjects contributed by 6 global collaborators. The sample metadata nearly always contained a de-identified subject ID, COVID-19 status, age in years and sex. Where available, HLA class I and class II types were taken from metadata supplied by the sample provider and were not determined by assay-based typing. Study-wide findings and limitations: Clinical and demographic metadata were provided uncurated, with the amount varying by source and participant.

Between the V and J ends, shortened by 9 bases and 6 bases respectively, the junction contains 15 bases. According to the germline V gene (reference sequence), CDR1 reads MNHEY and CDR2 reads SMNVEV. The CDR3 sequence holds 12 residues, the cysteine and phenylalanine included. Left in the record is the CDR3 DNA by itself, 36 bases read in frame from the first base. Another Seattle source contributed samples from volunteer blood donors who had recovered from COVID-19. Collaborating institutions collected whole blood in K2EDTA tubes following their own protocols. For TCRbeta analysis, collaborator samples were shipped as frozen whole blood, as isolated PBMCs, or as DNA extracted from either sample type. TCRbeta CDR3 regions were amplified from genomic DNA using the immunoSEQ Assay, a bias-controlled multiplex PCR. The source study handled its data this way. Within the assay, amplification of reference gene primers was used to estimate how many nucleated cells each sample contained. Sequence reads were collapsed and filtered to measure the absolute abundance of every unique TCRbeta CDR3 rearrangement. For each sample, productive Simpson clonality was calculated by taking the square root of Simpson's diversity index across productive rearrangements. The source is immuneACCESS, and TCRdb retained only in-frame sequences with V and J called. Part of the clones is not carried over; for the studies checked, unresolved V genes explain less than half of this, and the remainder is unexplained. D and trimming were read from the DNA, whereas the V and J calls and clone size are those reported in that table. The sample table holds about 160,000 clones, of which about 85% were seen once. Of the sample, 1.2% is held by the ten largest clones.

A word on this clone: There is no known antigen for this receptor. No quality values exist for individual bases; no much larger clone is one base distant.

The TCR was taken from a man aged 55 to 70 who had recovered from COVID-19. Material: peripheral blood. The chain is encoded by TRBV27 joined to TRBJ2-7; TRBD1 is a possible D gene, resting on 6 matching bases. The CDR3 in this case is CASSSRGSEQYF. The nucleotides read TGTGCCAGTTCCTCGAGGGGGAGCGAGCAGTACTTC.